This T cell receptor (beta chain) was sequenced in a study of blood T cell repertoires in COVID-19. Germline V CDR1 and CDR2: MDHEN, SYDVKM. The V gene end was trimmed by 7 bases and the J gene end by 2 bases; junction bases not matched to a gene: 5. The CDR3 runs to 15 residues. Sequenced by immunoSEQ multiplex PCR; TCRdb stores in-frame clones only, minus some. The sample consists of 250,000 or so clones, 90% of them appearing once. Ages ranged from roughly 18 to 95 years, with residence in 24 US areas. The clonotype originates from a woman aged 25 to 39 with acute COVID-19. The sequenced sample was PBMCs or T cells enriched from blood (not recorded which). The genes are TRBV28 and TRBJ2-1, with 10 bases aligning to TRBD1. The CDR3 DNA is TGTGCCAGCACCCGGACAGGGGGAACCTACAATGAGCAGTTCTTC. Amino acid sequence: CASTRTGGTYNEQFF. Combining the CDR3 with reference TRBV28 and TRBJ2-1 gives the whole variable domain DVKVTQSSRYLVKRTGEKVFLECVQDMDHENMFWYRQDPGLGLRLIYFSYDVKMKEKGDIPEGYSVSREKKERFSLILESASTNQTSMYLCASTRTGGTYNEQFFGPGTRLTVL.